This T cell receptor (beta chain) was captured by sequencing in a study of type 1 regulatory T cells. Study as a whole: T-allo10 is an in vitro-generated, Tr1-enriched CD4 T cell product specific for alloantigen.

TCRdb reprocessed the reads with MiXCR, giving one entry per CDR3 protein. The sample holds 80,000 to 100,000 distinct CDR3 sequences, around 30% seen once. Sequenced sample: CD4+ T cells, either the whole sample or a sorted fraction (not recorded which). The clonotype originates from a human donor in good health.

The CDR3 sequence: CASSPWTSGRAVEQFF. The CDR3 bases are TGCGCCAGCAGCCCTTGGACTAGCGGGAGGGCCGTTGAGCAGTTCTTC. The chain is built from TRBV5-1 and TRBJ2-1; 15 bases line up with TRBD2. The V segment lost 4 bases and the J segment 9 bases; nucleotides outside the gene matches: 8. This CDR3 comprises 16 residues. Per germline, CDR1 SGHRS and CDR2 YFSETQ.